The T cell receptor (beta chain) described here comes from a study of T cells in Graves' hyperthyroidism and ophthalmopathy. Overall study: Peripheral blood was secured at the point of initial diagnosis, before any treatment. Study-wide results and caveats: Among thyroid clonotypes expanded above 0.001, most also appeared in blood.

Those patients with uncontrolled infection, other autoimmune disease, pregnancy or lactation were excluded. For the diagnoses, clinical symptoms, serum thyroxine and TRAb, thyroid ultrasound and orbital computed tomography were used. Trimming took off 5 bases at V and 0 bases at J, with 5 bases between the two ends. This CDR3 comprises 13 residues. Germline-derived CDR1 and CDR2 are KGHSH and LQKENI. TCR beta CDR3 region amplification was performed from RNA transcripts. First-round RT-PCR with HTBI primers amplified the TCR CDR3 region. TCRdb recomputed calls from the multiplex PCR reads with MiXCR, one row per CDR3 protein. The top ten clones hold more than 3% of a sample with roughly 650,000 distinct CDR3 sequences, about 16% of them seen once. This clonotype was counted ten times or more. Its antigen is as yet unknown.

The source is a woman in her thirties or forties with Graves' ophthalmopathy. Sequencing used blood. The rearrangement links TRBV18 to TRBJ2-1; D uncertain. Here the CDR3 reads CASSASSYNEQFF. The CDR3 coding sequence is TGTGCCAGCTCAGCTAGCTCCTACAATGAGCAGTTCTTC.